The 27 T cell receptor beta chains reported below all come from one sample, sequenced in a study of cytomegalovirus exposure and HLA in healthy donors. In the PCR, 60 Vbeta and 13 Jbeta primers were used. Here immunoSEQ multiplex PCR was the method, and the copy in TCRdb shows in-frame clones only, minus some. The sample has around 92,000 clones, roughly four fifths seen once; the top ten hold 6.5% to 8.5%. Sequencing used PBMCs. These receptors were obtained from a human donor in good health.

The V gene is TRBV6-1, the J gene TRBJ1-2; D unclear. Germline CDR1 is MNHNS and CDR2 is SASEGT. The length of the CDR3 is 14 residues. Trimming cost V 6 bases and J 4 bases, with 15 bases left between them. The CDR3 DNA reads as TGTGCCAGCAGGGGCGCGGGGTTGAGCTATGGCTACACCTTC. It specifies CASRGAGLSYGYTF.

V and J are TRBV19 and TRBJ1-4, with a possible D match to TRBD1 (6 bases). Trimming took 5 bases from V and 2 from J, leaving 12 bases between them. The CDR3 runs to 15 residues. The germline CDR1 and CDR2 sequences are LNHDA and SQIVND (reference sequence). The CDR3 sequence is CASSDGGRTNEKLFF. CDR3 in DNA: TGTGCCAGTAGTGACGGGGGGCGGACTAATGAAAAACTGTTTTTT.

This clone was detected only a few times. V and J are TRBV29-1 and TRBJ2-7, with a tentative D call TRBD2 (5 bases). CDR1 is SQVTM, CDR2 ANQGSEA, per germline. The V end lost 3 bases, the J end lost 4 bases, and 7 bases lay between the germline ends. This CDR3 comprises 11 residues. The CDR3 loop reads CSVDWEYEQYF. CDR3 nucleotide sequence: TGCAGCGTTGATTGGGAGTACGAGCAGTACTTC.

This chain joins TRBV9 and TRBJ2-2, with D perhaps TRBD1 (6 bases). The ends were cut back, 3 bases at V and 6 bases at J, with 9 bases in the middle. The CDR3 is 13 amino acids. Germline CDR1 reads SGDLS; CDR2 reads YYNGEE. The CDR3 sequence is CASSAQGSGELFF. The CDR3 DNA is TGTGCCAGCAGCGCCCAGGGGTCCGGGGAGCTGTTTTTT.

This sequence joins TRBV2 and TRBJ2-3; perhaps TRBD2 as D (5 bases). Trimming removed 6 bases from V and 1 base from J, with 8 bases in between. Germline values: CDR1 SNHLY, CDR2 FYNNEI. CDR3 size: 13 residues. The CDR3 bases are TGTGCCAGCAGAAGGACTGGCACAGATACGCAGTATTTT. Its protein product is CASRRTGTDTQYF.

The genes are TRBV4-1 and TRBJ2-7; 8 bases match TRBD2. This CDR3 region has 14 residues. J gave up 3 bases and V 1 base, and 2 bases lay outside the gene matches. CDR1 is MGHRA, CDR2 YSYEKL, per germline. CDR3: CASSQGLAYYEQYF. DNA of the CDR3: TGCGCCAGCAGCCAAGGACTAGCGTACTACGAGCAGTACTTC.

This clone has just one count. For the CDR3, the DNA is TGTGCCAGCAGGTTTGCCAGTGAGAACACTGAAGCTTTCTTT. Its protein is CASRFASENTEAFF. The genes are TRBV7-8 and TRBJ1-1; D is unclear. The CDR3 is 14 residues long. V gave up 6 bases and J gave up 1 base, with 12 bases separating them. Germline lookup yields CDR1 SGHVS and CDR2 FQNEAQ.

V is TRBV4-2 and J is TRBJ2-5, with 9 bases aligning to TRBD2. Germline CDR1 and CDR2: LGHNA and YNFKEQ. The V and J ends lost 2 bases and 1 base, in that order; junction bases with no gene match: 11. This CDR3 has 18 residues. The CDR3 protein is CASSQTQGRGGAQETQYF. DNA for the CDR3: TGTGCCAGCAGCCAAACCCAGGGCCGCGGGGGGGCCCAAGAGACCCAGTACTTC.

This clone is a singleton in its sample. The chain couples TRBV5-4 to TRBJ1-1; possibly TRBD1 for D (6 bases). V was pared by 3 bases and J by 1 base, with 7 bases between. Germline CDR1 reads SGHNT; CDR2 reads YYREEE (reference sequence). This CDR3 is 13 amino acids long. This CDR3 is CASSSQGNTEAFF. The CDR3 DNA is TGTGCCAGCAGCTCACAGGGGAACACTGAAGCTTTCTTT.

The rearrangement joins TRBV7-8 to TRBJ2-5, with D unclear. The end of the DNA is better explained by TRBJ2-7, so the J call may be wrong. This CDR3 is built from 11 residues. Germline lookup yields CDR1 SGHVS and CDR2 FQNEAQ. In DNA, the CDR3 is TGTGCCAGCAGCCCTGCCTACGAGCAGTACTTC. This codes for CASSPAYEQYF.

The chain employs TRBV29-1 and TRBJ2-2; TRBD2 might be the D (7 bases). V was clipped by 6 bases and J by 4 bases, with 12 bases between them. CDR1 and CDR2 (germline): SQVTM, ANQGSEA. The CDR3 consists of 13 residues. The CDR3 sequence: CSVGGAGTGELFF. The CDR3 DNA sequence: TGCAGCGTAGGGGGGGCGGGCACCGGGGAGCTGTTTTTT.

This chain links TRBV19 with TRBJ1-2, with TRBD1 matching over 9 bases. V dropped 5 bases and J dropped 2; count of bases not matched to a gene: 3. Germline CDR1 reads LNHDA; CDR2 reads SQIVND (reference sequence). This CDR3 spans 14 amino acids. CDR3 nucleotides: TGTGCCAGTAGTCGGACAGGGGCCAACTATGGCTACACCTTC. It codes for CASSRTGANYGYTF.

The gene calls are TRBV5-1 and TRBJ2-1; D is possibly TRBD2 (7 bases). Deletions cut 5 bases from V and 6 bases from J, with 18 bases between. Per germline, CDR1 SGHRS and CDR2 YFSETQ. The CDR3 extends over 15 amino acids. In DNA form, the CDR3 reads TGCGCCAGCAGAAGGGGAGGGGGAGGAGGCAATGAGCAGTTCTTC. It is translated as CASRRGGGGGNEQFF.

V and J are TRBV6-5 and TRBJ2-2; 9 positions match TRBD1. Germline CDR1 reads MNHEY; CDR2 reads SVGAGI. V lost 6 bases, J lost 6 bases, and 8 bases stayed unmatched. CDR3 size: 15 residues. The CDR3 nucleotides are TGTGCCAGCAGATCCGGGACAGGGTGGCCCGGGGAGCTGTTTTTT. This encodes CASRSGTGWPGELFF.

This clone was counted a few times. The chain employs TRBV5-4 and TRBJ2-3, with D unresolved. The CDR3 runs 11 residues. The germline V and J ends were trimmed by 4 bases and 4 bases, with 4 bases remaining between them. Germline V gene sequence: CDR1 SGHNT, CDR2 YYREEE (reference sequence). CDR3 region: CASSRADTQYF. The CDR3 DNA reads TGTGCCAGCAGCCGGGCAGATACGCAGTATTTT. The full variable domain, completed using reference TRBV5-4 and TRBJ2-3, is ETGVTQSPTHLIKTRGQQVTLRCSSQSGHNTVSWYQQALGQGPQFIFQYYREEENGRGNFPPRFSGLQFPNYSSELNVNALELDDSALYLCASSRADTQYFGPGTRLTVL.

Notes on this clone: Other nucleotide sequences from this sample produce the same CDR3. The rearrangement uses TRBV10-1 and TRBJ2-7; D possibly corresponds to TRBD1 (6 bases). This CDR3 spans 13 amino acids. The germline CDR1 and CDR2 sequences are WNHNN and SYGVQD (reference sequence). Trimming left V 5 bases short and J 6 bases short, with 14 bases between. The CDR3 DNA reads TGCGCCAGCAGTCCCTCAGGGGTCGGCGAGCAGTACTTC. It encodes CASSPSGVGEQYF.

The gene calls are TRBV27 and TRBJ2-7; tentative D call: TRBD2 (6 bases). Per germline, CDR1 MNHEY and CDR2 SMNVEV (reference sequence). V was cut by 3 bases and J by 4 bases, with 16 bases left in between. This CDR3 has 15 residues. CDR3 residues: CASSLAGMSWYEQYF. In nucleotides, the CDR3 is TGTGCCAGCAGTTTGGCGGGGATGAGCTGGTACGAGCAGTACTTC.

This rearrangement joins TRBV7-9 to TRBJ1-2; 11 nucleotides agree with TRBD1. Trimming took 6 bases from V and 7 from J; bases not matched to a gene: 10. The CDR3 covers 15 residues. CDR1 is SEHNR and CDR2 is FQNEAQ in the germline V gene (reference sequence). In DNA form, the CDR3 reads TGTGCCAGCAGTTCGACAGGAGGACAGGGGGCTGGCTACACCTTC. It codes for CASSSTGGQGAGYTF.

This clone was seen at least ten times. The chain has TRBV7-9 and TRBJ2-5; 12 bases align to TRBD2. The CDR3 covers 18 residues. The germline gives CDR1 SEHNR, CDR2 FQNEAQ (reference sequence). V lost 3 bases to trimming and J lost 5 bases; unmatched junction nucleotides: 13. CDR3 region: CASSLGRLAGGLGETQYF. The CDR3 DNA reads TGTGCCAGCAGCTTGGGCAGGCTAGCGGGAGGGTTGGGGGAGACCCAGTACTTC.

This chain joins TRBV7-9 and TRBJ2-3; tentative D call: TRBD2 (6 bases). CDR3 size: 16 residues. Germline V gene data show CDR1 as SEHNR and CDR2 as FQNEAQ (reference sequence). Trimming stripped 5 bases from V and 2 bases from J, with 17 bases between. CDR3 sequence reads: CASSPWQRVNTDTQYF. The DNA of the CDR3 is TGTGCCAGCAGCCCCTGGCAGCGGGTAAACACAGATACGCAGTATTTT.

V and J are TRBV2 and TRBJ2-3; TRBD2 aligns across 7 bases. Germline assignment: CDR1 SNHLY and CDR2 FYNNEI. This CDR3 spans 13 amino acids. J lost 4 bases, V lost 7 bases, and 5 bases had no gene match. The CDR3 DNA follows: TGTGCCAGCATGGGGGGGGATGCAGATACGCAGTATTTT. It specifies CASMGGDADTQYF.

The V gene is TRBV19, the J gene TRBJ2-7; 7 nucleotides align to TRBD1. Germline lookup yields CDR1 LNHDA and CDR2 SQIVND (reference sequence). The trim removed 0 bases at V and 3 bases at J, leaving 5 bases unmatched. The CDR3 spans 15 residues. The CDR3 protein is CASSIEVRGLYEQYF. The CDR3 coding sequence is TGTGCCAGTAGTATAGAGGTGAGGGGGCTCTACGAGCAGTACTTC.

The V and J genes are TRBV5-1 and TRBJ1-1, with D tentatively TRBD1 (5 bases). The CDR3 is 15 amino acids. Trimming shortened V by 2 bases and J by 3 bases, and 14 bases separated the two germline ends. Germline V lookup: CDR1 SGHRS, CDR2 YFSETQ. CDR3 protein: CASSFGGVGDTEAFF. For the CDR3, the DNA is TGCGCCAGCAGCTTTGGGGGGGTAGGGGACACTGAAGCTTTCTTT.

The chain recombines TRBV19 with TRBJ2-7; tentative D call: TRBD1 (5 bases). This CDR3 is 12 amino acids long. Deletions cut 3 bases from V and 6 bases from J, with 9 bases between. Germline V gives CDR1 LNHDA, CDR2 SQIVND (reference sequence). The CDR3 loop reads CASSILGAEQYF. The DNA for the CDR3 is TGTGCCAGTAGTATTCTAGGGGCCGAGCAGTACTTC. Full variable domain (remainder filled in from reference TRBV19 and TRBJ2-7): DGGITQSPKYLFRKEGQNVTLSCEQNLNHDAMYWYRQDPGQGLRLIYYSQIVNDFQKGDIAEGYSVSREKKESFPLTVTSAQKNPTAFYLCASSILGAEQYFGPGTRLTVT.

The chain joins TRBV6-6 to TRBJ1-2; TRBD1 matches at 7 bases. J lost 3 bases, V lost 7 bases, and 14 bases had no gene match. The CDR3 is 16 amino acids. CDR1 MNHNY and CDR2 SVGAGI come from the germline V gene (reference sequence). The CDR3 DNA sequence: TGTGCCAGCACGGTGGGCAGGGGGACCAACGACTATGGCTACACCTTC. This encodes CASTVGRGTNDYGYTF.

The chain joins TRBV18 to TRBJ1-1; 11 bases agree with TRBD1. Looked up from germline, CDR1 is KGHSH and CDR2 is LQKENI. The V gene end was trimmed by 4 bases and the J gene end by 10 bases; junction bases not matched to a gene: 11. This CDR3 region has 15 residues. The CDR3 coding sequence is TGTGCCAGCTCACGTCCCGGGACAGGGGGGACGGCAGCTTTCTTT. It encodes CASSRPGTGGTAAFF.

The CDR3 sequence: CASSEDGMGRRLSEQFF. CDR3 nucleotide sequence: TGTGCCAGCAGTGAAGACGGAATGGGGCGGCGGCTAAGTGAGCAGTTCTTC. The chain couples TRBV6-1 to TRBJ2-1; possible D gene TRBD1, 5 bases. The CDR3 is 17 residues long. V was clipped by 1 base and J by 9 bases, with 22 bases between them. CDR1 is MNHNS and CDR2 is SASEGT in the germline V gene.